The next 11 T cell receptor beta chains were all read from a single sample in a study of Ad26.COV2.S vaccination and SARS-CoV-2 variants. TCRdb's table, derived via immunoSEQ multiplex PCR, lists solely in-frame clones and lacks some. The sample gives fewer than 150,000 clones, roughly 88% of which show up once; 5% is in the top ten. The sample in question was peripheral blood, obtained after recovery from COVID-19. All receptors come from a human donor who had recovered from COVID-19.

The chain links TRBV28 to TRBJ1-1; D is unresolved. CDR1 and CDR2 (germline): MDHEN, SYDVKM. The CDR3 runs to 14 residues. Trimming took off 2 bases at V and 5 bases at J, with 12 bases between the two ends. The CDR3 DNA reads TGTGCCAGCAGTTTAGACGGCCGGGAAACTGAAGCTTTCTTT. Its protein product is CASSLDGRETEAFF. Using reference TRBV28 and TRBJ1-1 for the parts outside the CDR3, the full variable domain is DVKVTQSSRYLVKRTGEKVFLECVQDMDHENMFWYRQDPGLGLRLIYFSYDVKMKEKGDIPEGYSVSREKKERFSLILESASTNQTSMYLCASSLDGRETEAFFGQGTRLTVV.

V and J are TRBV4-1 and TRBJ2-3; D is unclear. Germline V CDR1 and CDR2: MGHRA, YSYEKL. The CDR3 is 15 residues long. The germline V and J ends were trimmed by 0 bases and 6 bases, with 13 bases remaining between them. The CDR3 region has the DNA TGCGCCAGCAGCCAAGATCTAGGTGGATGGGATACGCAGTATTTT. Protein sequence: CASSQDLGGWDTQYF.

V usage is TRBV4-1 and J usage is TRBJ2-5; the match to TRBD2 covers 9 bases. The germline gives CDR1 MGHRA, CDR2 YSYEKL. The CDR3 extends over 16 amino acids. The junction had 13 bases not matched to a gene; V was cut back by 6 bases and J by 5 bases. CDR3 amino acids: CASRGSGGAERETQYF. Written as DNA, the CDR3 is TGCGCCAGCAGAGGTAGCGGGGGCGCGGAGCGGGAGACCCAGTACTTC.

The V and J genes are TRBV19 and TRBJ2-2; TRBD1 aligns across 9 bases. V lost 6 bases, J lost 1 base, and 6 bases stayed unmatched. Germline loops: CDR1 LNHDA, CDR2 SQIVND (reference sequence). This CDR3 contains 16 residues. Here the CDR3 reads CASSPGQGLNTGELFF. CDR3 nucleotides: TGTGCCAGTAGCCCGGGACAGGGATTGAACACCGGGGAGCTGTTTTTT. Complete variable domain (other parts from reference TRBV19 and TRBJ2-2): DGGITQSPKYLFRKEGQNVTLSCEQNLNHDAMYWYRQDPGQGLRLIYYSQIVNDFQKGDIAEGYSVSREKKESFPLTVTSAQKNPTAFYLCASSPGQGLNTGELFFGEGSRLTVL.

The chain has TRBV30 and TRBJ2-2; no clear D. V was trimmed by 2 bases and J by 0 bases, leaving 1 base between them. CDR1 is GTSNPN, CDR2 SVGIG, per germline (reference sequence). CDR3 length: 12 amino acids. DNA of the CDR3: TGTGCCTGGAGTCCGAACACCGGGGAGCTGTTTTTT. Its protein is CAWSPNTGELFF.

The CDR3 DNA sequence: TGTGCCAGTAGTACGGACAGGGGTGGGACTGAAGCTTTCTTT. Translating it yields CASSTDRGGTEAFF. V usage is TRBV19 and J usage is TRBJ1-1; 9 nucleotides match TRBD1. CDR1 and CDR2 (germline): LNHDA, SQIVND (reference sequence). The CDR3 loop spans 14 amino acids. J was trimmed by 5 bases and V by 4 bases; bases with no gene match: 5.

This chain joins TRBV28 and TRBJ2-1, with 9 bases lining up with TRBD2. This CDR3 is built from 14 residues. With V trimmed by 8 bases and J by 3 bases, 5 bases remained unmatched. The germline gives CDR1 MDHEN, CDR2 SYDVKM. The CDR3 DNA sequence: TGTGCCAGCGCGGCGGGGGGGCTCTACAATGAGCAGTTCTTC. Its translation: CASAAGGLYNEQFF.

The chain recombines TRBV6-2 or TRBV6-3 with TRBJ2-1; maybe TRBD1 (5 bases). CDR3 length: 12 amino acids. Trimming stripped 2 bases from V and 11 bases from J, with 10 bases between. Germline V gene data show CDR1 as MNHEY and CDR2 as SVGEGT. The CDR3 DNA reads TGTGCCAGCAGTTACACCGGACAACAGCAGTTCTTC. Its protein is CASSYTGQQQFF.

This sequence joins TRBV6-2 or TRBV6-3 and TRBJ1-5, with TRBD1 matching over 7 bases. V shed 2 bases and J 2 bases; nucleotides not matched to a gene: 15. Looked up from germline, CDR1 is MNHEY and CDR2 is SVGEGT. The CDR3 contains 19 residues. The CDR3 bases are TGTGCCAGCAGTTACCAAGCGGGCAGGGACAGCCCCGGCAATCAGCCCCAGCATTTT. Translating it yields CASSYQAGRDSPGNQPQHF.

V and J are TRBV12-3 or TRBV12-4 and TRBJ2-1; D gene uncertain. The CDR3 loop spans 12 amino acids. Trimming left V 6 bases short and J 12 bases short, with 15 bases between. The CDR3, as DNA: TGTGCCAGCAGCACCTCTACCCCTGGGCAGTTCTTC. This codes for CASSTSTPGQFF.

V usage is TRBV2 and J usage is TRBJ1-5, with D perhaps TRBD1 (5 bases). The CDR3 consists of 15 residues. Germline CDR1 is SNHLY and CDR2 is FYNNEI. Trimming shortened V by 7 bases and J by 6 bases, and 19 bases separated the two germline ends. Here the CDR3 DNA reads TGTGCCAGCACCCAAACCGGGGCCCGGGGTCAGCCCCAGCATTTT. Protein: CASTQTGARGQPQHF.